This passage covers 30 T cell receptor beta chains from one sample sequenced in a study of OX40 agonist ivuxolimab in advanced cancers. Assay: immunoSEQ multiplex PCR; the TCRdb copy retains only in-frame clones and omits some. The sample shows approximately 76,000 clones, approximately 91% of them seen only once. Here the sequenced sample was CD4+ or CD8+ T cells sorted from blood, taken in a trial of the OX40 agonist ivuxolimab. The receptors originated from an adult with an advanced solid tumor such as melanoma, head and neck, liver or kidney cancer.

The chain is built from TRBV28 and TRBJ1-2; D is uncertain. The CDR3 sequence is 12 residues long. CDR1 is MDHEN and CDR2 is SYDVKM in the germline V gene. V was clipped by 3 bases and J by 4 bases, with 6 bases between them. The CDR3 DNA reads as TGTGCCAGCAGTTTCTCCAGCTATGGCTACACCTTC. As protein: CASSFSSYGYTF.

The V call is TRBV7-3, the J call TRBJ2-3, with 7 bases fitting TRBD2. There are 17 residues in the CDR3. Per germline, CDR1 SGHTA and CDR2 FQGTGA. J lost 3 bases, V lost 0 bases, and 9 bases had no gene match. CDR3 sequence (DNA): TGTGCCAGCAGCTTAACCTCTGGCGGGAGTATAACAGATACGCAGTATTTT. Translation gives CASSLTSGGSITDTQYF.

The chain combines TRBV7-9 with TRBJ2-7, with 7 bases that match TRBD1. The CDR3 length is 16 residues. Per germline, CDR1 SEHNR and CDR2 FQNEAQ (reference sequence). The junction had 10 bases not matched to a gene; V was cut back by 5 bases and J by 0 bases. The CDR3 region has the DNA TGTGCCAGCAGCCTCACAATGGGACAGCACTCCTACGAGCAGTACTTC. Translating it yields CASSLTMGQHSYEQYF.

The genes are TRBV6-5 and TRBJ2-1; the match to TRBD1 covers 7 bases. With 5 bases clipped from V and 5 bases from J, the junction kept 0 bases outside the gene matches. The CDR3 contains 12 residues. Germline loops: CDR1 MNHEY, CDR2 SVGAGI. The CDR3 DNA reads TGTGCCAGCAGTGGACAGGACAATGAGCAGTTCTTC. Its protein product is CASSGQDNEQFF.

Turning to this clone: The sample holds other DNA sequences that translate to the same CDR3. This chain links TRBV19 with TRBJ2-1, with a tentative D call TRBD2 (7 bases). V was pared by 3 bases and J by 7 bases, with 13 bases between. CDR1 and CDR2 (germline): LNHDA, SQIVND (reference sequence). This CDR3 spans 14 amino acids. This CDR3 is CASSIGGRGNEQFF. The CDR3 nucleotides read TGTGCCAGTAGTATTGGGGGGAGGGGGAATGAGCAGTTCTTC.

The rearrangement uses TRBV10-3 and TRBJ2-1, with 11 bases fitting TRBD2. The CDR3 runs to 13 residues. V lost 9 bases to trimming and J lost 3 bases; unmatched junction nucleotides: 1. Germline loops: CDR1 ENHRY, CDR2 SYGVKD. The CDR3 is CAISGRGYNEQFF. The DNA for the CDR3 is TGTGCCATTAGCGGGAGGGGCTACAATGAGCAGTTCTTC.

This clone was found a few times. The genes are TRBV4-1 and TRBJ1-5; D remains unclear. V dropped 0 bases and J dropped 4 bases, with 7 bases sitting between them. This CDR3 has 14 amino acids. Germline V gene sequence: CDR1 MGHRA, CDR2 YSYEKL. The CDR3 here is CASSQDRRNQPQHF. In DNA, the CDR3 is TGCGCCAGCAGCCAAGATCGCAGGAATCAGCCCCAGCATTTT.

The DNA of the CDR3 is TGTGCCAGCAGCTTAAACAGGGCCTACGAGCAGTACTTC. It translates to CASSLNRAYEQYF. The chain recombines TRBV7-3 with TRBJ2-7; tentative D call: TRBD1 (6 bases). Looked up from germline, CDR1 is SGHTA and CDR2 is FQGTGA. The CDR3 is 13 residues long. With 1 base removed from V and 2 bases from J, the gap between germline ends came to 6 bases.

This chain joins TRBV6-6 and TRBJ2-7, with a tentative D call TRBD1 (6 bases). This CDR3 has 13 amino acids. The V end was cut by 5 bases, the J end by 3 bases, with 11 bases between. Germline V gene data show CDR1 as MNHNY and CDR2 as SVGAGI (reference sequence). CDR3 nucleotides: TGTGCCAGCAGTCGACAGGACCTCTACGAGCAGTACTTC. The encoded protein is CASSRQDLYEQYF.

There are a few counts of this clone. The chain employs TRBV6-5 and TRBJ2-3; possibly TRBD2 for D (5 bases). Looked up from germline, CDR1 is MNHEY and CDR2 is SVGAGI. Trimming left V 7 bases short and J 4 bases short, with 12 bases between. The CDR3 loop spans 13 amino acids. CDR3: CASTLAPADTQYF. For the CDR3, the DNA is TGTGCCAGCACCCTAGCTCCGGCAGATACGCAGTATTTT.

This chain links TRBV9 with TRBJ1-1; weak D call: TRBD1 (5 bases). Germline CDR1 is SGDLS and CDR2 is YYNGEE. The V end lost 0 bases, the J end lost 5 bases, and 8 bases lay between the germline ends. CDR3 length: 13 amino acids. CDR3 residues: CASSVARATEAFF. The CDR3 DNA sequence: TGTGCCAGCAGCGTAGCCAGGGCTACTGAAGCTTTCTTT. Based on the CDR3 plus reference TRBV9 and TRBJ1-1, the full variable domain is DSGVTQTPKHLITATGQRVTLRCSPRSGDLSVYWYQQSLDQGLQFLIQYYNGEERAKGNILERFSAQQFPDLHSELNLSSLELGDSALYFCASSVARATEAFFGQGTRLTVV.

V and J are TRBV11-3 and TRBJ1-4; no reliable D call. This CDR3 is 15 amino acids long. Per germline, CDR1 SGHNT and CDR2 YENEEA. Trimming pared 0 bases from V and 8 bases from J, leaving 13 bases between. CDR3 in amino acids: CASSLEAGIREKLFF. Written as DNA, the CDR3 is TGTGCCAGCAGCTTAGAGGCGGGTATAAGGGAAAAACTGTTTTTT.

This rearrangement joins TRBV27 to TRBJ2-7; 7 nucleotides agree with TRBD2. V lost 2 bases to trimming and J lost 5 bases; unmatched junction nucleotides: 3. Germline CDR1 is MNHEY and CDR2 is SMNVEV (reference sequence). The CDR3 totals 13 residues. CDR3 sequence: CASSLAGAHEQYF. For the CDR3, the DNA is TGTGCCAGCAGTTTAGCGGGAGCCCACGAGCAGTACTTC.

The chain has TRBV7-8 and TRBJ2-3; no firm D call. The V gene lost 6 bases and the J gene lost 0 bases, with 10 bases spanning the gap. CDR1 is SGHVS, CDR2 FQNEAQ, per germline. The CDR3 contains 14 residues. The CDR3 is CASRGRSSTDTQYF. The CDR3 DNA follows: TGTGCCAGCAGGGGCAGATCTAGCACAGATACGCAGTATTTT.

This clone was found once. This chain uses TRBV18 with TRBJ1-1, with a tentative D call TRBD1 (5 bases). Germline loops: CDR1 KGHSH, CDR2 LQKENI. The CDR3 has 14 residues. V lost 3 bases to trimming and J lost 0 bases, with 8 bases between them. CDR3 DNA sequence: TGTGCCAGCTCACCTCAGGGTTTGAACACTGAAGCTTTCTTT. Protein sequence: CASSPQGLNTEAFF.

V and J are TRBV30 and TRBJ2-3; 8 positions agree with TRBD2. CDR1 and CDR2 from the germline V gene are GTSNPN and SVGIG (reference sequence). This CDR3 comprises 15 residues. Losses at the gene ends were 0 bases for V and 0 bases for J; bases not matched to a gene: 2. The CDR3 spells CAWSVTGGSTDTQYF. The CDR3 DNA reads TGTGCCTGGAGTGTAACGGGAGGGAGCACAGATACGCAGTATTTT.

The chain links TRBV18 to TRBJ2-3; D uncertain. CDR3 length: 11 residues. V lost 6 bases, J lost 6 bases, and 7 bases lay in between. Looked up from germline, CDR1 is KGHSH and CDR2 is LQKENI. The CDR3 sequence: CASSLKDTQYF. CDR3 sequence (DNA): TGTGCCAGCTCCTTGAAGGATACGCAGTATTTT.

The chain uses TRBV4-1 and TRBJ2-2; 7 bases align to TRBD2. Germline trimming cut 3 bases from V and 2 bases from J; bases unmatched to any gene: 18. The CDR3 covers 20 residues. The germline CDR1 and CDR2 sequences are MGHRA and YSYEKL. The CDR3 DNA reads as TGCGCCAGCAGCCATTCCCCGGGGGGACCGTTAAATAAAAACACCGGGGAGCTGTTTTTT. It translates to CASSHSPGGPLNKNTGELFF.

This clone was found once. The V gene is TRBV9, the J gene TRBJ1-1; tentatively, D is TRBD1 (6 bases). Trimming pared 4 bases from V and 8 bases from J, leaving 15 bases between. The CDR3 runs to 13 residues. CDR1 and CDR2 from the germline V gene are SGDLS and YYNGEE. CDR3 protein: CASSPGDIYEAFF. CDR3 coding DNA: TGTGCCAGCAGCCCCGGGGACATCTACGAAGCTTTCTTT. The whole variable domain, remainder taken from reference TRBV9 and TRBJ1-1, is DSGVTQTPKHLITATGQRVTLRCSPRSGDLSVYWYQQSLDQGLQFLIQYYNGEERAKGNILERFSAQQFPDLHSELNLSSLELGDSALYFCASSPGDIYEAFFGQGTRLTVV.

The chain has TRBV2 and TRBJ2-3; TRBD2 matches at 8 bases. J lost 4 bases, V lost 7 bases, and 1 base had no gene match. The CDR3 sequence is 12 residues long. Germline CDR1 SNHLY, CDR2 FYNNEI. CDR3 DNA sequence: TGTGCCAGCACGGGGGGGGCAGATACGCAGTATTTT. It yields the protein CASTGGADTQYF.

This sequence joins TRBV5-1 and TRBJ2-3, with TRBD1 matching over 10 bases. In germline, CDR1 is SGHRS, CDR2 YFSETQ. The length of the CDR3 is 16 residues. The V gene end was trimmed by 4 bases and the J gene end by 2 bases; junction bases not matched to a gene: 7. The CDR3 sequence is CASSRGQGQITDTQYF. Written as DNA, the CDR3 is TGCGCCAGCAGCCGGGGACAGGGGCAGATCACAGATACGCAGTATTTT.

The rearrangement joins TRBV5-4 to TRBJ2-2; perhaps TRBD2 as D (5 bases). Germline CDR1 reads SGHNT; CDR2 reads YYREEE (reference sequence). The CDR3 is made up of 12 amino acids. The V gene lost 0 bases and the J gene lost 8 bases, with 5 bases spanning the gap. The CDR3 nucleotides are TGTGCCAGCAGCTTGGGGAGGGGGGAGCTGTTTTTT. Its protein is CASSLGRGELFF.

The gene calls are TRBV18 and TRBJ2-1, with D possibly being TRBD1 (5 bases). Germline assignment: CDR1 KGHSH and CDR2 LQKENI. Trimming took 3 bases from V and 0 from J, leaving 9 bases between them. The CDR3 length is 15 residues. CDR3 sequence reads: CASSPTGSSYNEQFF. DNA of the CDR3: TGTGCCAGCTCACCTACAGGAAGCTCCTACAATGAGCAGTTCTTC.

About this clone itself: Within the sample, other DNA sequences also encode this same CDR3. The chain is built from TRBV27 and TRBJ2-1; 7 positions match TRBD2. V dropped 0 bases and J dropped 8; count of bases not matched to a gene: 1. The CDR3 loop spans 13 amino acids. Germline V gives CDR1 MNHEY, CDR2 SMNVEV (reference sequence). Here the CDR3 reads CASSLSGGDEQFF. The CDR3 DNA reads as TGTGCCAGCAGTTTATCGGGGGGGGATGAGCAGTTCTTC.

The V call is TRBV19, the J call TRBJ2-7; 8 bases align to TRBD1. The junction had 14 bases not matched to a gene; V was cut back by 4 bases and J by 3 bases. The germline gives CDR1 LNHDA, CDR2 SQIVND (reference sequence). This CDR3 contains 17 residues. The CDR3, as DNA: TGTGCCAGTAGTAGGGGACTGGGGGAAGGGACAGGCTACGAGCAGTACTTC. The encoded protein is CASSRGLGEGTGYEQYF.

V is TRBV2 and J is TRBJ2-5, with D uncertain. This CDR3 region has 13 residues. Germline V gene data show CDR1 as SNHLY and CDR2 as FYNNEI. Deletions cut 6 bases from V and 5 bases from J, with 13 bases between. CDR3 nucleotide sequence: TGTGCCAGCAGCCTAATGAAGAGGGAGACCCAGTACTTC. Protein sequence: CASSLMKRETQYF.

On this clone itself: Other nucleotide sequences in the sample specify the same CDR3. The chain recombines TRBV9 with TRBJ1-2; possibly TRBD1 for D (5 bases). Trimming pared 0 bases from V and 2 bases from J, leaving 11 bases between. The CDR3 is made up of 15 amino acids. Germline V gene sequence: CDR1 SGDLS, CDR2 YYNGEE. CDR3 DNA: TGTGCCAGCAGCGTAGGGTCCGGGGGGAACTATGGCTACACCTTC. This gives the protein CASSVGSGGNYGYTF.

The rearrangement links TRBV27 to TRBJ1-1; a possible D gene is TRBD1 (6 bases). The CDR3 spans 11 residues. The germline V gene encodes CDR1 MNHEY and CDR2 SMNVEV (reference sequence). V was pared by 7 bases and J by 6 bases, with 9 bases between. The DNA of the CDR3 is TGTGCCAGCACCCAGGGGTCTGAAGCTTTCTTT. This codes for CASTQGSEAFF.

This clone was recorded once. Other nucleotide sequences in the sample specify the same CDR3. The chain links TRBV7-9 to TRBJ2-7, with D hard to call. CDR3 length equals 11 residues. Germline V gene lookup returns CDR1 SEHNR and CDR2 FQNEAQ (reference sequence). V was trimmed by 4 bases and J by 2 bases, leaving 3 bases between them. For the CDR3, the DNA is TGTGCCAGCAGCTCTACCTACGAGCAGTACTTC. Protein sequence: CASSSTYEQYF.

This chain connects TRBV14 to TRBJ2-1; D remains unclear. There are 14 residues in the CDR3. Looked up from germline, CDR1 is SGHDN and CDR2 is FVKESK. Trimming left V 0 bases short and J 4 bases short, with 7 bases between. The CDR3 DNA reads TGTGCCAGCAGCCAAGAATTTGGGTACAATGAGCAGTTCTTC. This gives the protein CASSQEFGYNEQFF.